This T cell receptor beta chain originates from a study of blood T cell repertoires in COVID-19. The CDR3 runs to 15 residues. V lost 6 bases and J lost 6; bases outside the gene matches: 7. Per the germline V gene, CDR1 is SGHNT and CDR2 is YENEEA. This clone has only one observation. The assay was immunoSEQ multiplex PCR, and TCRdb's table has in-frame clones only and misses some. The sample contains roughly 250,000 clones, around nine tenths of which appear only once. The origin of this receptor is a woman in her 40s who had recovered from COVID-19. V gene TRBV11-3 combines with J gene TRBJ2-3; TRBD2 matches 12 bases. Sequenced material: peripheral blood. The CDR3 here is CASRLTSGSGDTQYF. The CDR3 region has the DNA TGTGCCAGCAGACTGACTAGCGGGAGTGGCGATACGCAGTATTTT. The full variable domain, in which reference TRBV11-3 and TRBJ2-3 provide the parts outside the CDR3, is EAGVVQSPRYKIIEKKQPVAFWCNPISGHNTLYWYLQNLGQGPELLIRYENEEAVDDSQLPKDRFSAERLKGVDSTLKIQPAELGDSAVYLCASRLTSGSGDTQYFGPGTRLTVL.